Given below is one T cell receptor (beta chain) in context. What it binds is not known. CDR1 is SNHLY, CDR2 FYNNEI, per germline. The ends were cut back, 3 bases at V and 6 bases at J, with 12 bases in the middle. The CDR3 runs 13 residues. The sample comes from a study of glioma-infiltrating T cells after dendritic cell vaccination. Study-level results: No direct clonality-survival link was found; a diverse polyclonal response may matter.

Input was roughly 2.2 ug genomic DNA, or all available if less. Produced via immunoSEQ multiplex PCR; TCRdb's table is partial and in-frame only. The table shows around 89,000 clones, with around 86% occurring only once. Material: blood, obtained before dendritic cell vaccination. This chain uses TRBV2 with TRBJ2-7, with D maybe TRBD2 (6 bases). This TCR derives from a human donor with glioblastoma. In DNA form, the CDR3 reads TGTGCCAGCAGTGATCGGGGGTTCGGCGAGCAGTACTTC. Residues: CASSDRGFGEQYF.